Listed below are T cell receptor beta chains from one sample, sequenced in a study of radiotherapy plus CTLA-4 blockade in lung cancer. Profiled with immunoSEQ multiplex PCR; TCRdb holds only in-frame clones, not every one. Of 75,000 to 95,000 clones detected, 55% to 75% appear once; the ten largest clones hold 11% to 15%. The sequencing here drew on peripheral blood, taken from a patient treated with radiotherapy plus ipilimumab. The origin of the receptors is a human donor with non-small cell lung cancer that progressed on radiotherapy plus ipilimumab. Each CDR3 is given with its conserved first and last residue. The order of the fields is V gene, D gene, clone size, J gene, CDR3 DNA, CDR3 protein. The D gene is left open where the match is weak. Only part of the rows carry a size: once, few, many, or a class if the clone is expanded.

V gene: TRBV6-4
D gene: -
clone size: few
J gene: TRBJ2-7
CDR3 DNA: TGTGCCAGCAGTTTATCGATGGGCAGTCCCTACGAGCAGTACTTC
CDR3 protein: CASSLSMGSPYEQYF

V gene: TRBV19
D gene: -
clone size: -
J gene: TRBJ1-1
CDR3 DNA: TGTGCCAGTAGTATCGGGCAGACGAACACTGAAGCTTTCTTT
CDR3 protein: CASSIGQTNTEAFF

V gene: TRBV7-9
D gene: TRBD2
clone size: few
J gene: TRBJ2-1
CDR3 DNA: TGTGCCAGCAGCATGACTAGCGGGGGGGTCAATGAGCAGTTCTTC
CDR3 protein: CASSMTSGGVNEQFF

V gene: TRBV19
D gene: TRBD1
clone size: -
J gene: TRBJ1-2
CDR3 DNA: TGTGCCAGTAGAACGACAGGGTATGATGGCTACACCTTC
CDR3 protein: CASRTTGYDGYTF

V gene: TRBV6-5
D gene: TRBD1
clone size: -
J gene: TRBJ2-5
CDR3 DNA: TGTGCCAGCAGTTACGGCCAGGGGGCGTGGGAGACCCAGTACTTC
CDR3 protein: CASSYGQGAWETQYF

V gene: TRBV5-1
D gene: TRBD1
clone size: -
J gene: TRBJ2-7
CDR3 DNA: TGCGCCAGCAGCTTGATTCTAGAACAGGGGAGAAACGAGCAGTACTTC
CDR3 protein: CASSLILEQGRNEQYF

V gene: TRBV15
D gene: TRBD1
clone size: -
J gene: TRBJ1-1
CDR3 DNA: TGTGCCACCAGCGGTTACAGGGGGCCGAACACTGAAGCTTTCTTT
CDR3 protein: CATSGYRGPNTEAFF

V gene: TRBV28
D gene: -
clone size: -
J gene: TRBJ2-3
CDR3 DNA: TGTGCCAGCGACTCGAGCACAGATACGCAGTATTTT
CDR3 protein: CASDSSTDTQYF

V gene: TRBV11-2
D gene: -
clone size: few
J gene: TRBJ2-3
CDR3 DNA: TGTGCCAGCAGCTCGACACGCGCAGGGGCAGATACGCAGTATTTT
CDR3 protein: CASSSTRAGADTQYF

V gene: TRBV18
D gene: -
clone size: -
J gene: TRBJ1-2
CDR3 DNA: TGTGCCAGCTCAGCGGGGCGCCTAGGGGCCGGCTACACCTTC
CDR3 protein: CASSAGRLGAGYTF

V gene: TRBV28
D gene: -
clone size: -
J gene: TRBJ2-7
CDR3 DNA: TGTGCCAGCAGTTTGACGACAGATTCCTACGAGCAGTACTTC
CDR3 protein: CASSLTTDSYEQYF

V gene: TRBV7-2
D gene: -
clone size: -
J gene: TRBJ2-5
CDR3 DNA: TGTGCCAGCAGCCCCTTGGGGATACAAGAGACCCAGTACTTC
CDR3 protein: CASSPLGIQETQYF

V gene: TRBV19
D gene: -
clone size: once
J gene: TRBJ2-7
CDR3 DNA: TGTGCCAGTAGTATAAGCGGGTCCGGCGAGCAGTACTTC
CDR3 protein: CASSISGSGEQYF

V gene: TRBV30
D gene: TRBD1
clone size: -
J gene: TRBJ1-1
CDR3 DNA: TGTGCCTGGAGGGTCCTAGGGACAGGGGAGGGGAACACTGAAGCTTTCTTT
CDR3 protein: CAWRVLGTGEGNTEAFF

V gene: TRBV7-9
D gene: -
clone size: -
J gene: TRBJ1-1
CDR3 DNA: TGTGCCAGCAGCCGAGACAGAGCTGAAGCTTTCTTT
CDR3 protein: CASSRDRAEAFF

V gene: TRBV7-8
D gene: -
clone size: -
J gene: TRBJ1-4
CDR3 DNA: TGTGCCAGCAGCTCGAGTACGGACGTTGAAAAACTGTTTTTT
CDR3 protein: CASSSSTDVEKLFF

V gene: TRBV28
D gene: TRBD1
clone size: -
J gene: TRBJ1-2
CDR3 DNA: TGTGCCAGCACACGGGACAGGGCTTCTCTTACCTATGGCTACACCTTC
CDR3 protein: CASTRDRASLTYGYTF

V gene: TRBV4-3
D gene: -
clone size: -
J gene: TRBJ1-1
CDR3 DNA: TGCGCCAGCAGCCAAGAAAGGTGGGCCCGCACTGAAGCTTTCTTT
CDR3 protein: CASSQERWARTEAFF

V gene: TRBV28
D gene: -
clone size: -
J gene: TRBJ1-1
CDR3 DNA: TGTGCCAGCAGTTTATCGAACTCTCCTTCAGCTTTCTTT
CDR3 protein: CASSLSNSPSAFF

V gene: TRBV18
D gene: -
clone size: -
J gene: TRBJ1-3
CDR3 DNA: TGTGCCAGCTCACCACCCGGGATAGGGAGCTCTGGAAACACCATATATTTT
CDR3 protein: CASSPPGIGSSGNTIYF

V gene: TRBV29-1
D gene: -
clone size: few
J gene: TRBJ2-3
CDR3 DNA: TGCAGCGTTACATCAGATACGCAGTATTTT
CDR3 protein: CSVTSDTQYF

V gene: TRBV7-3
D gene: TRBD1
clone size: -
J gene: TRBJ2-3
CDR3 DNA: TGTGCCAGCAGCCCTACCTTGGACAGGGTGTTTTTAATAGATACGCAGTATTTT
CDR3 protein: CASSPTLDRVFLIDTQYF

V gene: TRBV6-6
D gene: -
clone size: -
J gene: TRBJ2-1
CDR3 DNA: TGTGCCAGCAGTTACTCACAGGGAGGGCGGAACAATGAGCAGTTCTTC
CDR3 protein: CASSYSQGGRNNEQFF

V gene: TRBV5-1
D gene: TRBD1
clone size: -
J gene: TRBJ2-7
CDR3 DNA: TGCGCCAGCAGCCCGCTCGAGGGGGCCGAGCAGTACTTC
CDR3 protein: CASSPLEGAEQYF

V gene: TRBV5-6
D gene: TRBD2
clone size: -
J gene: TRBJ2-7
CDR3 DNA: TGTGCCAGCAGCTTGCGGGGGACGGGAGGGCAGTACTTC
CDR3 protein: CASSLRGTGGQYF

V gene: TRBV7-9
D gene: -
clone size: few
J gene: TRBJ2-1
CDR3 DNA: TGTGCCAGCAGCTTAGTGGGGGGCCATGAGCAGTTCTTC
CDR3 protein: CASSLVGGHEQFF

V gene: TRBV5-8
D gene: -
clone size: -
J gene: TRBJ2-3
CDR3 DNA: TGTGCCAGCAGCTTGCAGACAGGATCAGATACGCAGTATTTT
CDR3 protein: CASSLQTGSDTQYF

V gene: TRBV27
D gene: TRBD1
clone size: -
J gene: TRBJ2-5
CDR3 DNA: TGTGCCAGCGCCTCCGGGACAGGCGGTGTTGAGACCCAGTACTTC
CDR3 protein: CASASGTGGVETQYF

V gene: TRBV5-1
D gene: TRBD2
clone size: -
J gene: TRBJ2-5
CDR3 DNA: TGCGCCAGCAGCTGGAGCGAGCGGGAGTCCCAAGAGACCCAGTACTTC
CDR3 protein: CASSWSERESQETQYF

V gene: TRBV19
D gene: TRBD1
clone size: -
J gene: TRBJ1-1
CDR3 DNA: TGTGCCAGTAGTAGACGACAGGGGGCGGCGAACACTGAAGCTTTCTTT
CDR3 protein: CASSRRQGAANTEAFF

V gene: TRBV7-3
D gene: -
clone size: -
J gene: TRBJ1-6
CDR3 DNA: TGTGCCAGCAGCGACCGCCGCGGACCCCTCCACTTT
CDR3 protein: CASSDRRGPLHF

V gene: TRBV5-1
D gene: -
clone size: -
J gene: TRBJ2-2
CDR3 DNA: TGCGCCAGCAGCTTGGTGGAGGCAGGGCGCACCGGGGAGCTGTTTTTT
CDR3 protein: CASSLVEAGRTGELFF

V gene: TRBV4-2
D gene: -
clone size: -
J gene: TRBJ1-3
CDR3 DNA: TGTGCCAGCAGCCAAGATTTTGCGACCTCTGGAAACACCATATATTTT
CDR3 protein: CASSQDFATSGNTIYF

V gene: TRBV27
D gene: -
clone size: -
J gene: TRBJ2-1
CDR3 DNA: TGTGCCAGCAGTTTGTTATTAGGAACCTACAATGAGCAGTTCTTC
CDR3 protein: CASSLLLGTYNEQFF

V gene: TRBV2
D gene: -
clone size: few
J gene: TRBJ2-1
CDR3 DNA: TGTGCCAGCAGTGAAAGGTCGTTGGGGTTCTTC
CDR3 protein: CASSERSLGFF

V gene: TRBV28
D gene: -
clone size: -
J gene: TRBJ1-5
CDR3 DNA: TGTGCCAGCAGTTTTGGTGGGATTCTCAATCAGCCCCAGCATTTT
CDR3 protein: CASSFGGILNQPQHF